This entry features one T cell receptor (beta chain) sequence. The germline gene is not matched at one end of the junction; a read error may be the cause. Distinct nucleotide sequences in the sample also encode this CDR3. CDR3 length: 13 residues. Germline V gives CDR1 SGHTA, CDR2 FQGTGA. Measured with immunoSEQ multiplex PCR; TCRdb has only the in-frame clones, and not every one. This table holds around 100,000 clones, about 94% found once. The sample comes from a study of T cell changes during pregnancy in multiple sclerosis. This clonotype was sampled from a female donor with multiple sclerosis, enrolled in a pregnancy study. Specimen: peripheral blood, collected before pregnancy. J is TRBJ2-2 and V is TRBV7-3; tentatively, D is TRBD2 (5 bases). The CDR3: CASSRPGSGELFF. CDR3 DNA sequence: TGTGCCAGCAGTCGCCCCGGGTCCGGGGAACTGTTTTTT.